A selection of T cell receptor beta chains follows, all from one sample in a study of T cell repertoires in cytomegalovirus infection. Antigens of these TCRs are unknown. TCRdb itself ran the reads through MiXCR, one entry per CDR3 protein. Found here are about 830,000 distinct CDR3 sequences, less than 35% of them singletons; the top ten hold around 12%. The sample consisted of cultured CD8+ T cells from PBMCs, taken from culture after CMV antigen stimulation. Receptor source: a human donor in good health (CMV status not recorded). Some clones in this sample may be carry-over from other donors' samples. The CDR3 runs from the conserved cysteine through the conserved F or W. Fields, in order: V gene, D gene, J gene, CDR3 protein. A D gene is named only where the DNA matches it firmly.

TRBV7-9	.	TRBJ2-5	CASSLPFGSQETQYF
TRBV11-3	TRBD1	TRBJ2-1	CASSSHRQGSYNEQFF
TRBV10-3	.	TRBJ1-1	CAISEGVRVNTEAFF
TRBV5-6	.	TRBJ1-5	CASSFGGFYSNQPQHF
TRBV20-1	.	TRBJ2-1	CSARDPRRSNEQFF
TRBV11-1	TRBD2	TRBJ2-1	CASSLSGGERSEQFF
TRBV4-3	TRBD1	TRBJ1-1	CASSQDGDSRGTEAFF
TRBV12-3/TRBV12-4	.	TRBJ1-3	CASSFWLDSPSGNTIYF
TRBV19	.	TRBJ2-1	CASSMGHIPPGYEQFF
TRBV4-1	.	TRBJ2-7	CASSRWAERDYEQYF
TRBV6-1	TRBD1	TRBJ2-2	CASTKQGQPIISLANTGELFF
TRBV6-5	TRBD1	TRBJ1-2	CASTEHGQGSLGYTF
TRBV28	.	TRBJ2-3	CASSLNLVVNIYTDTQYF
TRBV7-2	TRBD1	TRBJ2-3	CASSLWDRASDTQYF
TRBV7-6	.	TRBJ2-2	CASSFRPKEDRPTGELFF
TRBV7-9	.	TRBJ1-5	CASSLIDVEGPQHF
TRBV7-2	TRBD1	TRBJ1-1	CASSLKRQGPEAFF
TRBV7-6	TRBD2	TRBJ2-2	CASSWGGDTGELFF
TRBV12-3/TRBV12-4	TRBD2	TRBJ2-1	CASSLAGSGGRYNEQFF
TRBV7-2	TRBD2	TRBJ2-5	CASTPTSGGRETQYF
TRBV6-1	TRBD1	TRBJ1-2	CASREPRTGNYGYTF
TRBV10-3	.	TRBJ2-5	CAISEIPQETQYF
TRBV4-2	.	TRBJ2-2	CASSHPRAGELFF
TRBV6-1	TRBD2	TRBJ2-2	CASSSPGTSGTGELFF
TRBV19	.	TRBJ1-1	CASSIDPGAVLNTEAFF
TRBV12-3/TRBV12-4	.	TRBJ2-7	CASSLGEGVYEQYF
TRBV7-9	.	TRBJ2-2	CASSLKSSNTGELFF
TRBV5-5	.	TRBJ2-3	CASSPADGGPDTQYF
TRBV11-2	TRBD1	TRBJ1-2	CASSSRQGGYGYTF
TRBV6-2/TRBV6-3	.	TRBJ1-5	CASSSGRELSAQHF
TRBV6-2/TRBV6-3	TRBD1	TRBJ1-1	CASSYSGQGVNTEAFF
TRBV6-1	.	TRBJ2-1	CASSEGPRSNEQFF
TRBV7-2	.	TRBJ1-4	CASTEFGEKLFF
TRBV5-1	.	TRBJ1-2	CASSFREGYTF
TRBV12-3/TRBV12-4	TRBD2	TRBJ2-7	CASSFRLASTYEQYF
TRBV9	.	TRBJ2-3	CASSPQGGQSTDTQYF
TRBV5-6	TRBD1	TRBJ1-1	CASSPDRGGIEAFF
TRBV19	.	TRBJ2-2	CASSVQGSGELFF
TRBV7-6	.	TRBJ1-2	CASSLADRSYGYTF
TRBV5-1	.	TRBJ2-2	CASTGGRNTGELFF
TRBV12-3/TRBV12-4	TRBD2	TRBJ2-2	CASRSSGPNTGELFF
TRBV6-1	TRBD1	TRBJ2-5	CASSEAPQGARETQYF
TRBV6-2/TRBV6-3	.	TRBJ2-1	CASSYSLLIQGYNEQFF
TRBV28	.	TRBJ1-2	CASSLAAGTHYGYTF
TRBV6-1	TRBD1	TRBJ2-1	CASRDRDSQNNEQFF
TRBV27	TRBD1	TRBJ1-6	CASRLSGTGLFPPLHF
TRBV6-2/TRBV6-3	.	TRBJ2-1	CASSYSERLDYNEQFF
TRBV7-6	.	TRBJ2-1	CASSPLGRATYNEQFF
TRBV7-2	.	TRBJ2-3	CASSLIRDTQYF
TRBV10-3	.	TRBJ1-1	CAIRLEQGNTEAFF
TRBV7-7	TRBD2	TRBJ2-3	CASSLEAGAKDTQYF
TRBV6-4	TRBD2	TRBJ2-1	CASGPYGTSDYNEQFF
TRBV2	.	TRBJ1-1	CASSEVGSAPGDEAFF
TRBV7-2	TRBD2	TRBJ2-3	CASSSLAGTDTQYF
TRBV2	TRBD1	TRBJ1-2	CATPPTPDPGQNYGYTF
TRBV7-2	.	TRBJ1-1	CASSFNRLNTEAFF
TRBV6-6	.	TRBJ1-1	CASLSSSWNPEAFF
TRBV6-1	.	TRBJ1-1	CASSEAPQGNTEAFF
TRBV7-9	.	TRBJ2-2	CASSQWEFLNTGELFF